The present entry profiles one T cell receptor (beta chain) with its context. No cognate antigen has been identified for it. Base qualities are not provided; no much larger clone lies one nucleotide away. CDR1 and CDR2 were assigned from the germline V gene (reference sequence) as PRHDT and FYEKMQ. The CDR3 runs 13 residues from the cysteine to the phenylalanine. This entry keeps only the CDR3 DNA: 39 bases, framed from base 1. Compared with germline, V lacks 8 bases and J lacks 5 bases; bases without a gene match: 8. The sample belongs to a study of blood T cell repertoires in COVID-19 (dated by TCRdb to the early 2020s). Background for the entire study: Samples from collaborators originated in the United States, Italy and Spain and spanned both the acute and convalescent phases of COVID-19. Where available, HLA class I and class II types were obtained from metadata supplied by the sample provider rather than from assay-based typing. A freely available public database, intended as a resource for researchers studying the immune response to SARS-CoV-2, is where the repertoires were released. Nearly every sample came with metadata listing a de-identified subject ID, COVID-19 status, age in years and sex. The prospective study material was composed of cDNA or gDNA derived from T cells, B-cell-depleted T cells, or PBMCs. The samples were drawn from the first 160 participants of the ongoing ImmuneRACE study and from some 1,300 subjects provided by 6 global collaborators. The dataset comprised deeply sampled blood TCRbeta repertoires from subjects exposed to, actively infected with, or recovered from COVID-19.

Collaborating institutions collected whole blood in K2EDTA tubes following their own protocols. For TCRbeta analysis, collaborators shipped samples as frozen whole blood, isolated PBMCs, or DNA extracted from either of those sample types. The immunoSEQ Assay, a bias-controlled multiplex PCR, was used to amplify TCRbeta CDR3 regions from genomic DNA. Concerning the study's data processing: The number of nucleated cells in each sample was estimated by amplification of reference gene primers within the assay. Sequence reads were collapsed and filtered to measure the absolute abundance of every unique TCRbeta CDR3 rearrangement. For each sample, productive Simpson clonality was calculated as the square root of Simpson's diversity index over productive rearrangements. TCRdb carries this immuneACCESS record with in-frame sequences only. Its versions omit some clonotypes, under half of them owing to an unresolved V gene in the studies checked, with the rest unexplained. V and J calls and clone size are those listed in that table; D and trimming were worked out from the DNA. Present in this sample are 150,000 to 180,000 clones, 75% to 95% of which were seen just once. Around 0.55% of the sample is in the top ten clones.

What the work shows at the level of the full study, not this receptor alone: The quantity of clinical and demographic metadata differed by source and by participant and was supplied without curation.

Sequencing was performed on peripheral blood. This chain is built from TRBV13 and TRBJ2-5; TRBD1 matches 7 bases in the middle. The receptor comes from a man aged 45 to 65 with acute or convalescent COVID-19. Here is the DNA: TGTGCCAGCCAAGGGGACAGCAGGGAGACCCAGTACTTC. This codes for CASQGDSRETQYF.